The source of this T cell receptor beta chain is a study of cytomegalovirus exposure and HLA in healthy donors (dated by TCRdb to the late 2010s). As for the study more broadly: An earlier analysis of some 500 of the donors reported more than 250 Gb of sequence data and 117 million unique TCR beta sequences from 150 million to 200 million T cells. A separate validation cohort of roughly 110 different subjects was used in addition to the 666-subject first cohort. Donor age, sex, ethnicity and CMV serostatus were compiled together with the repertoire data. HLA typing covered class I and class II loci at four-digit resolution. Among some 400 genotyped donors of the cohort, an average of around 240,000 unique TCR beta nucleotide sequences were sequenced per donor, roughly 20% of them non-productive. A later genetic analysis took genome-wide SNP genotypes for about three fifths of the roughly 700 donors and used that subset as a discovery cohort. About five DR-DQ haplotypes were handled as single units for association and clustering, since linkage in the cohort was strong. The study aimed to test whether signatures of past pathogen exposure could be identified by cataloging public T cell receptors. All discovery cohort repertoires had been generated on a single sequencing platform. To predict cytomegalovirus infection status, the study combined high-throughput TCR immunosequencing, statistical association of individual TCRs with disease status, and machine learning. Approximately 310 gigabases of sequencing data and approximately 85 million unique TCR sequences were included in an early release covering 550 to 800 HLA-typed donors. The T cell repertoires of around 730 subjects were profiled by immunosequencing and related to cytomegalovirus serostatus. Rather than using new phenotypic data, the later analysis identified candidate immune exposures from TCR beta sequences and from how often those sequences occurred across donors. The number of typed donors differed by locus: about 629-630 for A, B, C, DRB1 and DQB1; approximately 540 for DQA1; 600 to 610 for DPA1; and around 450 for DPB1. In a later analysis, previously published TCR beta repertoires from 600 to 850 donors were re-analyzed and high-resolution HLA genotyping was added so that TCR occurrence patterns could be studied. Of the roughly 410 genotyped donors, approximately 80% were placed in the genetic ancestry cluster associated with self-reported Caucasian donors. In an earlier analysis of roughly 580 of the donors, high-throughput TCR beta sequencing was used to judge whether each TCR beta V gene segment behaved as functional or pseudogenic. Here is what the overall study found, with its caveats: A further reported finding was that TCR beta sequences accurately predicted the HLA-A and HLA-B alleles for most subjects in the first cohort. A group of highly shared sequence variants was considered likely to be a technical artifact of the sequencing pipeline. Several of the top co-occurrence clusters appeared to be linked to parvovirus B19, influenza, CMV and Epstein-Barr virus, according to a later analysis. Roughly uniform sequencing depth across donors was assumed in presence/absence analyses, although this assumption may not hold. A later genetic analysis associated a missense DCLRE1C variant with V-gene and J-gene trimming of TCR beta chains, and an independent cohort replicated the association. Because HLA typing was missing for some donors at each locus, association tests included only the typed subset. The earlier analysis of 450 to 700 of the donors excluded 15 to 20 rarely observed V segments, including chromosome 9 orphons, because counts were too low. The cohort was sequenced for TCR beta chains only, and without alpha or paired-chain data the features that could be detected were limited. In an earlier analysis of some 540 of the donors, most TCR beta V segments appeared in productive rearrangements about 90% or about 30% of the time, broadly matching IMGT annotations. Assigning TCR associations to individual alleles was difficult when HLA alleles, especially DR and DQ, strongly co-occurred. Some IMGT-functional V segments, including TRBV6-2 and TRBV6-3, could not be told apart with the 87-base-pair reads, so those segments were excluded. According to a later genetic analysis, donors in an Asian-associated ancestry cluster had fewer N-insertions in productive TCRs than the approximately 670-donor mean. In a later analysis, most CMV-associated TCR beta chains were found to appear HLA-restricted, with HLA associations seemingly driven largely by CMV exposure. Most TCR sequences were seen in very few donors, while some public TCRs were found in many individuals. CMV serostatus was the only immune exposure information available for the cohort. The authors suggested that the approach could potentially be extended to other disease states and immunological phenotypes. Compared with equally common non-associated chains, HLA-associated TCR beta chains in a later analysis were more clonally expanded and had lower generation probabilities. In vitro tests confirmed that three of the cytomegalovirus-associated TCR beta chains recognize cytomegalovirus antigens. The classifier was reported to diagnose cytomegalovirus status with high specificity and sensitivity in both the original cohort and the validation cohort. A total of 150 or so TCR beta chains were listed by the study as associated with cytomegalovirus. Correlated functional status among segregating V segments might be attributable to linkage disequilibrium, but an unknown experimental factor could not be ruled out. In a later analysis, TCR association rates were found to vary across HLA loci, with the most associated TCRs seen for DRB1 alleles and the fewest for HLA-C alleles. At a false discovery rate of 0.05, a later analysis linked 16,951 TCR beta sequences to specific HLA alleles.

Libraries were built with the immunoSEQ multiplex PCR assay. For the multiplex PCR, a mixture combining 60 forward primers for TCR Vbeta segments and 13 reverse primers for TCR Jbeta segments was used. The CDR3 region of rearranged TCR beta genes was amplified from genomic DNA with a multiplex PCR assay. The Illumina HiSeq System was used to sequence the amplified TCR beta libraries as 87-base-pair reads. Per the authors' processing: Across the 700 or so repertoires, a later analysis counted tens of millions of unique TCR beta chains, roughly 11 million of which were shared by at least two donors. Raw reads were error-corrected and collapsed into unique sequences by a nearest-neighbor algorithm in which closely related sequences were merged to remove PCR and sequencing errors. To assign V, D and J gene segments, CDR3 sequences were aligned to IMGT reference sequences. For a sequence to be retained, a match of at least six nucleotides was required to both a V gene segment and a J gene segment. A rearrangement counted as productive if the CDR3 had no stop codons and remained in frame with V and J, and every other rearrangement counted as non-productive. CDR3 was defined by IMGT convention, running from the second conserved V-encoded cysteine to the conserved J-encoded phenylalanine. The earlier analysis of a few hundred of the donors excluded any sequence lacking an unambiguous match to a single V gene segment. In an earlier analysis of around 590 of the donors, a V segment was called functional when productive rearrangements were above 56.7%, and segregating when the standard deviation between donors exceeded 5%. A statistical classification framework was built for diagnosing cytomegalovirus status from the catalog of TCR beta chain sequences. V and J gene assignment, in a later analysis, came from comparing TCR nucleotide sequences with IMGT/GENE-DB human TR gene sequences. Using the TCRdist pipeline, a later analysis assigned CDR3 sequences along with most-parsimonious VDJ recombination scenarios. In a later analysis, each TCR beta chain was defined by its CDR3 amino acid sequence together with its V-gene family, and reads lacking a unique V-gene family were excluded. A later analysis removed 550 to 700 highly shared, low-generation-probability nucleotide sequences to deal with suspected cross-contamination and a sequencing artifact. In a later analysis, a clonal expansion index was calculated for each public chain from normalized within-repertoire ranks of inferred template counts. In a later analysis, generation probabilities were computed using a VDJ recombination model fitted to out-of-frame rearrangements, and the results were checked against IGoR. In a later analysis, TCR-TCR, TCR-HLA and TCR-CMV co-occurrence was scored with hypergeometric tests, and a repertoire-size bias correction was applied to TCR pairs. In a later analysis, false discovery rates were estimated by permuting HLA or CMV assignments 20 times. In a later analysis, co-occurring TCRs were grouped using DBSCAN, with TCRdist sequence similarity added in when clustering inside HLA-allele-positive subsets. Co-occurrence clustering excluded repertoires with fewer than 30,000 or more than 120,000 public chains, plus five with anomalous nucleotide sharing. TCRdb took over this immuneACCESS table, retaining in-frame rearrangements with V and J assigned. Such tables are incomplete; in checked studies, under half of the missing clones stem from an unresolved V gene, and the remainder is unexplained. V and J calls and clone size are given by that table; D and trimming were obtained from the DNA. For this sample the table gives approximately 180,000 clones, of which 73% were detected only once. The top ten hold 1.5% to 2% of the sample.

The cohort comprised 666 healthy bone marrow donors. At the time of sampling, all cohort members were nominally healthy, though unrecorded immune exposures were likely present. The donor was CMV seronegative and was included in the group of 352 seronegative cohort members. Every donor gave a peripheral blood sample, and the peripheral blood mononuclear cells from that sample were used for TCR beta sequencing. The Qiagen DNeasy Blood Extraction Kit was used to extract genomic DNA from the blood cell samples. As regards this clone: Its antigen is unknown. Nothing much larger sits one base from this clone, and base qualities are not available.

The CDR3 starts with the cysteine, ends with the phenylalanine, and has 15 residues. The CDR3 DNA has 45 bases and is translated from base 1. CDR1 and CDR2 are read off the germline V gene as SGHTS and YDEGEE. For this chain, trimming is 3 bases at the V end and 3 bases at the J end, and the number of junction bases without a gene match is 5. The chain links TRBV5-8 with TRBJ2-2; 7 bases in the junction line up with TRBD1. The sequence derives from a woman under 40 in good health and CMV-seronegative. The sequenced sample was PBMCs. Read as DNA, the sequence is TGTGCCAGCAGCTGGAGACAGGGACACACCGGGGAGCTGTTTTTT. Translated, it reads CASSWRQGHTGELFF.